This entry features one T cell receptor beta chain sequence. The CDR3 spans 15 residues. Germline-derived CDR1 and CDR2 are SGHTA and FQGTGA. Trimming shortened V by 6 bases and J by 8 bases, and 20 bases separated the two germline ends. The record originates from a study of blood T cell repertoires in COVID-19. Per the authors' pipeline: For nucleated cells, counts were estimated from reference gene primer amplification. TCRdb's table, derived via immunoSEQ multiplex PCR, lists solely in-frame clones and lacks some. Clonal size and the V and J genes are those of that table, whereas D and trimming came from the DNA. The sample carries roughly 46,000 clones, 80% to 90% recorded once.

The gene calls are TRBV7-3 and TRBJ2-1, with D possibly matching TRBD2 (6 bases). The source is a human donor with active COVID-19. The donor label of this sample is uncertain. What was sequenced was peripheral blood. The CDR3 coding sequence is TGTGCCAGCAGGCCCGGGACTGGGGGTTGGGATGAGCAGTTCTTC. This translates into CASRPGTGGWDEQFF.